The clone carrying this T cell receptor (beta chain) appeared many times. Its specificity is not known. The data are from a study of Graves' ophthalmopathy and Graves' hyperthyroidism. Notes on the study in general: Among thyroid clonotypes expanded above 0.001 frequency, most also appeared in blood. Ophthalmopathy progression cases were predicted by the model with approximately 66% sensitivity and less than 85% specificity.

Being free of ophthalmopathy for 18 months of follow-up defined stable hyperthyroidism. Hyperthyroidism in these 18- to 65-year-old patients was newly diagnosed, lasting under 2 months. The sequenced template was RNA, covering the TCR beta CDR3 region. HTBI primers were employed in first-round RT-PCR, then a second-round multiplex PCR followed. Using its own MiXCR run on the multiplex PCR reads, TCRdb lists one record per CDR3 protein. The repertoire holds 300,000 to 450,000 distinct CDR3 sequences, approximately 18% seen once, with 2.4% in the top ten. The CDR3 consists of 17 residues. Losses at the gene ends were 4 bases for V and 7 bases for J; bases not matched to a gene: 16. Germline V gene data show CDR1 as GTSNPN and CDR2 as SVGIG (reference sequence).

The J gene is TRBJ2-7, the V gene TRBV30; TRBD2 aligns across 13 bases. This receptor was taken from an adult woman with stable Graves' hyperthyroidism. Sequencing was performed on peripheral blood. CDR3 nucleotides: TGTGCCTGGACGTCGGGTGTAGGACTAGCGGGAGTTCCAGAGCAGTACTTC. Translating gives CAWTSGVGLAGVPEQYF.